This is a list of T cell receptor beta chains from one sample in a study of blood T cell repertoires in COVID-19. Using immunoSEQ multiplex PCR, the repertoire was profiled, and TCRdb retains in-frame clones only, with some absent. Found here are 360,000 or so clones, approximately 89% of them singletons; the top ten hold about 1.7%. Sequencing used PBMCs or T cells enriched from blood (not recorded which). These receptors all come from a woman aged 30 to 39 who had recovered from COVID-19. CDR3s include the opening cysteine and the closing phenylalanine or tryptophan. D genes are given only for firm matches. Rows may omit the clone size; those that give it use once, few, many or a size class.

d_gene,abundance,v_gene,j_gene,CDR3aa,CDR3nt
.,.,TRBV7-2,TRBJ1-1,CASSLVTGRAAFF,TGTGCCAGCAGCTTAGTAACAGGGAGGGCAGCTTTCTTT
TRBD1,.,TRBV6-6,TRBJ1-1,CASSRAQGAFRTEAFF,TGTGCCAGCAGTCGAGCACAGGGGGCTTTCCGCACTGAAGCTTTCTTT
TRBD1,.,TRBV2,TRBJ1-5,CASSEDRGSQPQHF,TGTGCCAGCAGTGAAGACAGGGGTTCTCAGCCCCAGCATTTT
TRBD1,.,TRBV2,TRBJ1-1,CASRKDRSYRYEAFF,TGTGCCAGCAGGAAGGACAGGTCCTATAGGTATGAAGCTTTCTTT
.,once,TRBV11-2,TRBJ2-1,CASSFRRGRGADNEQFF,TGTGCCAGCAGCTTTAGGAGAGGGAGGGGGGCCGACAATGAGCAGTTCTTC
TRBD1,.,TRBV6-2/TRBV6-3,TRBJ1-6,CASSRGTGDSPLHF,TGTGCCAGCAGTCGGGGGACAGGTGATTCACCCCTCCACTTT
TRBD1,.,TRBV7-9,TRBJ2-7,CASSYSQGTAYEQYF,TGTGCCAGCAGCTATTCACAGGGGACAGCCTACGAGCAGTACTTC
.,.,TRBV4-1,TRBJ2-3,CASSHDRAAPDTQYF,TGCGCCAGCAGCCATGATAGAGCGGCACCAGATACGCAGTATTTT
TRBD2,once,TRBV6-1,TRBJ2-5,CASSEGAGGGQETQYF,TGTGCCAGCAGTGAAGGGGCGGGAGGGGGACAAGAGACCCAGTACTTC
.,.,TRBV28,TRBJ1-4,CASSQTGWWSNEKLFF,TGTGCCAGCAGCCAAACAGGTTGGTGGAGTAATGAAAAACTGTTTTTT
.,once,TRBV29-1,TRBJ1-2,CSVPRGGTVRGYTF,TGCAGCGTTCCCCGGGGAGGGACCGTCAGAGGCTACACCTTC
TRBD2,.,TRBV4-3,TRBJ2-2,CASSQDAGGGELFF,TGCGCCAGCAGCCAAGATGCGGGGGGCGGGGAGCTGTTTTTT
TRBD1,once,TRBV9,TRBJ2-5,CASSPQDREETQYF,TGTGCCAGCAGCCCGCAGGACAGGGAAGAGACCCAGTACTTC
.,.,TRBV4-2,TRBJ1-5,CASSPGGREGQPQHF,TGTGCCAGCAGCCCTGGGGGGAGGGAGGGCCAGCCCCAGCATTTT
TRBD2,.,TRBV2,TRBJ2-1,CASRLLAGGFLEQFF,TGTGCCAGCAGACTCCTAGCGGGAGGGTTTCTTGAGCAGTTCTTC